Listed below are T cell receptor beta chains from one sample, sequenced in a study of shared clonotypes between healthy human individuals. Generated by immunoSEQ multiplex PCR, the TCRdb table keeps only in-frame clones and is missing some. Here the sample spans millions of clones, more than 80% being singletons. Source material: naive CD4+ T cells from PBMCs. The receptor source for this set is a man aged 18-30 years in good health. Some clones in this sample may be carry-over from other donors' samples. Both conserved end residues are part of each CDR3. The D gene is left open where the match is weak. Some rows have no size entry. The others give once, few or many, or a class for an expanded clone.

CASSERIGNTIYF TGTGCCAGCAGTGAACGCATTGGAAACACCATATATTTT - TRBJ1-3 TRBV6-1 -
CASSVGTLHNEQFF TGTGCCAGCAGCGTAGGGACTCTACACAATGAGCAGTTCTTC - TRBJ2-1 TRBV9 -
CASSRPGWEELFF TGTGCCAGCAGTCGACCCGGGTGGGAGGAGCTGTTTTTT - TRBJ2-2 TRBV6-6 -
CASRITRQGVYEQYF TGTGCCAGCAGAATAACCAGACAGGGTGTCTACGAGCAGTACTTC TRBD1 TRBJ2-7 TRBV7-2 -
CASSPPGQDNQPQHF TGTGCCAGCTCACCACCGGGACAGGACAATCAGCCCCAGCATTTT TRBD1 TRBJ1-5 TRBV18 -
CASSPYEGEETGELFF TGCGCCAGCAGCCCCTACGAGGGGGAGGAGACCGGGGAGCTGTTTTTT - TRBJ2-2 TRBV5-1 -
CASSQVQPYEQYF TGTGCCAGCAGCCAAGTCCAACCCTACGAGCAGTACTTC - TRBJ2-7 TRBV4-2 -
CASTDRGASGETQYF TGTGCCAGTACGGACAGGGGCGCAAGTGGGGAGACCCAGTACTTC TRBD1 TRBJ2-5 TRBV19 -
CASSYLTGSGNTIYF TGCGCCAGCAGCTACTTAACAGGATCTGGAAACACCATATATTTT - TRBJ1-3 TRBV5-1 once
CASSLEGRRETQYF TGCGCCAGCAGCTTGGAGGGCCGTCGAGAGACCCAGTACTTC - TRBJ2-5 TRBV5-1 -
CASSQPDRGDEQFF TGCGCCAGCAGCCAGCCCGACAGGGGCGATGAGCAGTTCTTC TRBD1 TRBJ2-1 TRBV4-3 -
CATSRDPGANTEAFF TGTGCCACCAGCAGAGATCCAGGGGCGAACACTGAAGCTTTCTTT - TRBJ1-1 TRBV15 -
CASSITRDRMNTEAFF TGTGCCAGTAGTATTACCCGGGACAGAATGAACACTGAAGCTTTCTTT TRBD1 TRBJ1-1 TRBV19 -
CASSYRLAGDKEETQYF TGTGCCAGCAGTTACAGACTAGCGGGAGACAAGGAAGAGACCCAGTACTTC TRBD2 TRBJ2-5 TRBV2 -
CASSQEERSSYNEQFF TGTGCCAGCAGCCAAGAAGAGCGGAGCTCCTACAATGAGCAGTTCTTC - TRBJ2-1 TRBV14 -
CASSADLAGANVLTF TGTGCCAGCAGCGCAGACCTGGCGGGGGCCAACGTCCTGACTTTC - TRBJ2-6 TRBV7-2 once
CASSLGGQATDTQYF TGCGCCAGCAGCTTGGGGGGACAAGCCACAGATACGCAGTATTTT - TRBJ2-3 TRBV5-1 -
CASSLVKGTEAFF TGTGCCAGCAGCTTGGTGAAGGGGACTGAAGCTTTCTTT - TRBJ1-1 TRBV7-2 -
CASSLGLEVEQFF TGTGCCAGCAGCTTGGGCCTTGAAGTAGAGCAGTTCTTC - TRBJ2-1 TRBV11-2 -
CASSPGQGVGTEAFF TGTGCCAGCAGCCCGGGACAGGGAGTCGGAACTGAAGCTTTCTTT TRBD1 TRBJ1-1 TRBV5-4 -
CASSPLGSGNTIYF TGTGCCAGCAGCCCTTTGGGCTCTGGAAACACCATATATTTT - TRBJ1-3 TRBV7-9 -
CASTPGLAGAYEQYF TGTGCCAGCACTCCGGGACTAGCGGGAGCCTACGAGCAGTACTTC TRBD2 TRBJ2-7 TRBV7-2 -
CASSLGPERALGGELFF TGTGCCAGCAGCTTAGGTCCAGAGCGGGCCCTCGGCGGGGAGCTGTTTTTT - TRBJ2-2 TRBV7-2 -
CASGLVRYVGDYEQYF TGTGCTAGTGGTTTGGTTAGGTATGTAGGTGACTACGAGCAGTACTTC - TRBJ2-7 TRBV12-5 -
CASSPGGLNEKLFF TGTGCCAGCAGTCCAGGGGGCCTTAATGAAAAACTGTTTTTT TRBD1 TRBJ1-4 TRBV6-6 -
CASSSRGTHRDTQYF TGTGCCAGCAGCTCGCGAGGGACCCACCGAGATACGCAGTATTTT - TRBJ2-3 TRBV5-4 -
CASSLILNSPELFF TGCGCCAGCAGCTTGATCTTAAACAGCCCCGAACTGTTTTTT - TRBJ1-4 TRBV5-1 -
CAIIIVGQGVRRVVTDTQYF TGTGCCATCATAATCGTGGGACAGGGAGTTAGGCGGGTCGTCACAGATACGCAGTATTTT TRBD1 TRBJ2-3 TRBV10-3 -
CASSQAGGRGIGYTF TGCGCCAGCAGCCAAGCCGGAGGCAGGGGTATCGGCTACACCTTC - TRBJ1-2 TRBV4-3 -
CASSSRTSGRQETQYF TGCGCCAGCAGCTCCCGGACTAGCGGGAGACAAGAGACCCAGTACTTC TRBD2 TRBJ2-5 TRBV5-1 -
CARRGQASYEQYF TGTGCCAGGAGGGGACAGGCATCCTACGAGCAGTACTTC TRBD1 TRBJ2-7 TRBV2 -
CASRRGDRRNEKLFF TGCGCCAGCAGGAGGGGGGACAGACGGAATGAAAAACTGTTTTTT TRBD1 TRBJ1-4 TRBV10-1 -
CATRGGDTQYF TGTGCCACGAGAGGGGGGGATACGCAGTATTTT - TRBJ2-3 TRBV18 -
CASSPVAGLGEQYF TGTGCCAGCTCACCGGTCGCGGGACTTGGGGAGCAGTACTTC - TRBJ2-7 TRBV18 -
CASSQGPGAPGNTIYF TGCGCCAGCAGCCAGGGACCGGGGGCGCCGGGAAACACCATATATTTT - TRBJ1-3 TRBV4-3 -
CASSRNWGQFQETQYF TGTGCCAGCAGCCGGAATTGGGGACAGTTCCAAGAGACCCAGTACTTC TRBD1 TRBJ2-5 TRBV7-9 -
CASTQATNYGYTF TGTGCCAGCACCCAAGCTACTAACTATGGCTACACCTTC - TRBJ1-2 TRBV28 once
CASSLSSGSGNEQFF TGTGCCAGCAGCTTATCTAGCGGGAGTGGCAATGAGCAGTTCTTC TRBD2 TRBJ2-1 TRBV7-2 -
CASSLGQTNPKDIQYF TGCGCCAGCAGCTTGGGACAGACAAACCCCAAGGACATTCAGTACTTC - TRBJ2-4 TRBV5-1 -
CASAARSYNEQFF TGCGCCAGCGCTGCGCGCTCCTACAATGAGCAGTTCTTC - TRBJ2-1 TRBV5-1 -
CASTRTASYEQYF TGTGCCAGCACACGGACAGCAAGCTACGAGCAGTACTTC - TRBJ2-7 TRBV28 -
CASSMDPANTGELFF TGTGCCAGTAGTATGGATCCGGCGAACACCGGGGAGCTGTTTTTT - TRBJ2-2 TRBV19 -
CASNIADLSTDTQYF TGTGCCAGCAACATAGCGGATCTAAGCACAGATACGCAGTATTTT - TRBJ2-3 TRBV28 -
CASSEFGTGISGAFF TGTGCCAGCAGTGAATTTGGGACAGGGATTAGTGGAGCTTTCTTT TRBD1 TRBJ1-1 TRBV25-1 -
CASSYVPGKTQYF TGTGCCAGCAGTTACGTGCCTGGCAAGACCCAGTACTTC - TRBJ2-5 TRBV6-5 -